One sample yielded the 13 T cell receptor beta chains listed below, sequenced in a study of OX40 agonist ivuxolimab in advanced cancers. Sequenced by immunoSEQ multiplex PCR; TCRdb stores in-frame clones only, minus some. There are 15,000 to 25,000 clones in the sample; about 75% occur only once, and 18% lies in the top ten. This specimen was CD4+ or CD8+ T cells sorted from blood, taken in a trial of the OX40 agonist ivuxolimab. The origin of the receptors is an adult with an advanced solid tumor such as melanoma, head and neck, liver or kidney cancer.

The V and J genes are TRBV2 and TRBJ2-7, with D unclear. The germline V and J ends were trimmed by 3 bases and 0 bases, with 9 bases remaining between them. Germline V lookup: CDR1 SNHLY, CDR2 FYNNEI. CDR3 length: 14 amino acids. CDR3 DNA sequence: TGTGCCAGCAGTGACATCATAATCTCCTACGAGCAGTACTTC. Encoded protein: CASSDIIISYEQYF. The whole variable domain, remainder taken from reference TRBV2 and TRBJ2-7, is EPEVTQTPSHQVTQMGQEVILRCVPISNHLYFYWYRQILGQKVEFLVSFYNNEISEKSEIFDDQFSVERPDGSNFTLKIRSTKLEDSAMYFCASSDIIISYEQYFGPGTRLTVT.

The chain links TRBV4-1 to TRBJ1-1; D possibly corresponds to TRBD1 (6 bases). Trimming took 1 base from V and 7 from J, leaving 16 bases between them. The CDR3 totals 15 residues. Germline V gene data show CDR1 as MGHRA and CDR2 as YSYEKL. The DNA for the CDR3 is TGCGCCAGCAGCCAAGGACCCAGGGGAGGAGATGAAGCTTTCTTT. It translates to CASSQGPRGGDEAFF.

The rearrangement uses TRBV14 and TRBJ2-5; a possible D gene is TRBD1 (6 bases). The CDR3 covers 15 residues. V was shortened by 1 base and J by 1 base, with 10 bases between the two germline ends. From germline, CDR1 is SGHDN and CDR2 FVKESK. The CDR3 spells CASSQVRTAQETQYF. CDR3 DNA: TGTGCCAGCAGCCAAGTTCGGACAGCCCAAGAGACCCAGTACTTC.

This chain uses TRBV10-3 with TRBJ2-7; 7 bases are a match to TRBD2. The CDR3 sequence is 16 residues long. CDR1 is ENHRY, CDR2 SYGVKD, per germline. V gave up 4 bases and J gave up 0 bases; unmatched junction bases: 9. CDR3 in DNA: TGTGCCATCAGTGGGGCTAGCGGAGAGAGCTCCTACGAGCAGTACTTC. Translating it yields CAISGASGESSYEQYF.

The rearrangement uses TRBV9 and TRBJ2-3; perhaps TRBD2 as D (6 bases). Germline loops: CDR1 SGDLS, CDR2 YYNGEE. CDR3 length: 17 residues. Trimming shortened V by 2 bases and J by 7 bases, and 23 bases separated the two germline ends. CDR3 in amino acids: CASSVGPGGVGTNTQYF. The DNA of the CDR3 is TGTGCCAGCAGCGTTGGGCCCGGGGGTGTCGGTACGAATACGCAGTATTTT.

V is TRBV6-1 and J is TRBJ2-1, with 10 bases lining up with TRBD2. Per germline, CDR1 MNHNS and CDR2 SASEGT. V shed 4 bases, J shed 7 bases, and the junction held 16 bases outside the gene matches. The CDR3 extends over 18 amino acids. The CDR3 here is CASSVTWSPGLARNEQFF. The CDR3 DNA sequence: TGTGCCAGCAGTGTGACGTGGTCCCCGGGACTAGCGCGGAATGAGCAGTTCTTC.

V usage is TRBV28 and J usage is TRBJ1-5; D uncertain. This CDR3 comprises 13 residues. Germline V lookup: CDR1 MDHEN, CDR2 SYDVKM. V was shortened by 2 bases and J by 5 bases, with 7 bases between the two germline ends. The CDR3 loop is CASSLDGYQPQHF. The CDR3 DNA reads as TGTGCCAGCAGTTTAGATGGGTATCAGCCCCAGCATTTT.

The chain couples TRBV27 to TRBJ2-1; a possible D gene is TRBD1 (6 bases). The CDR3 sequence is 13 residues long. V was shortened by 2 bases and J by 6 bases, with 8 bases between the two germline ends. Germline CDR1 reads MNHEY; CDR2 reads SMNVEV (reference sequence). The CDR3 DNA reads TGTGCCAGCAGTTTAAAAGGGGGCAATGAGCAGTTCTTC. Protein: CASSLKGGNEQFF.

This clone has more than one count but fewer than ten. This sequence joins TRBV13 and TRBJ2-7, with D tentatively TRBD1 or TRBD2 (5 bases each). The CDR3 extends over 14 amino acids. V lost 6 bases to trimming and J lost 2 bases, with 14 bases between them. Germline CDR1 PRHDT, CDR2 FYEKMQ (reference sequence). The CDR3 DNA reads TGTGCCAGCAGTCCCGGGACGGCCACCTACGAGCAGTACTTC. It codes for CASSPGTATYEQYF.

J is TRBJ2-5 and V is TRBV6-5, with no clear D. CDR1 is MNHEY, CDR2 SVGAGI, per germline. This CDR3 contains 14 residues. V was cut by 6 bases and J by 4 bases, with 15 bases left in between. The CDR3 spells CASRLPDGLETQYF. CDR3 coding DNA: TGTGCCAGCAGATTACCGGACGGCCTAGAGACCCAGTACTTC.

This rearrangement joins TRBV6-1 to TRBJ2-3; tentative D call: TRBD1 (5 bases). V was cut by 4 bases and J by 3 bases, with 14 bases left in between. Germline V gene sequence: CDR1 MNHNS, CDR2 SASEGT. This CDR3 spans 15 amino acids. The CDR3 region is CASSVQGLRTDTQYF. Written as DNA, the CDR3 is TGTGCCAGCAGTGTCCAGGGATTACGGACAGATACGCAGTATTTT.

This rearrangement joins TRBV13 to TRBJ2-3; 7 nucleotides align to TRBD2. V lost 0 bases, J lost 2 bases, and 11 bases stayed unmatched. CDR1 and CDR2 from the germline V gene are PRHDT and FYEKMQ (reference sequence). The CDR3 contains 18 residues. CDR3 nucleotide sequence: TGTGCCAGCAGCTTAGGCCTAATGGCGGGAGCCTTCACAGATACGCAGTATTTT. The encoded protein is CASSLGLMAGAFTDTQYF.

This chain uses TRBV27 with TRBJ2-1; 8 bases match TRBD2. CDR3 length: 16 residues. V was pared by 11 bases and J by 2 bases, with 14 bases of the junction left unmatched. Looked up from germline, CDR1 is MNHEY and CDR2 is SMNVEV (reference sequence). In DNA, the CDR3 is TGTGCCGCAGCTCGCGGGAGCGGGAGAACCTACAATGAGCAGTTCTTC. This sequence encodes CAAARGSGRTYNEQFF.